This passage covers 25 T cell receptor beta chains from one sample sequenced in a study of shared clonotypes between healthy human individuals. Some clones are missing from TCRdb's copy, which holds only in-frame ones; the method was immunoSEQ multiplex PCR. The profile shows about a million clones, approximately 80% of them singletons. The sequenced material came from memory CD4+ T cells from PBMCs. The subset was: CD45RA-negative fraction. The receptors were gathered from a young man in good health. Some clones in this sample may be carry-over from other donors' samples.

This clone has a single count. This chain joins TRBV2 and TRBJ2-2; unclear D gene. The germline gives CDR1 SNHLY, CDR2 FYNNEI. With 6 bases removed from V and 1 base from J, the gap between germline ends came to 9 bases. There are 14 residues in the CDR3. The DNA for the CDR3 is TGTGCCAGCAGAAAACCCCTGAACACCGGGGAGCTGTTTTTT. Its protein is CASRKPLNTGELFF.

The chain carries TRBV9 and TRBJ2-1; 10 bases match TRBD1. The CDR3 contains 18 residues. V lost 3 bases and J lost 4; bases outside the gene matches: 13. Per germline, CDR1 SGDLS and CDR2 YYNGEE. For the CDR3, the DNA is TGTGCCAGCAGCGAGCCCCACCTGACAGGGGGCGGGTACAATGAGCAGTTCTTC. Its translation is CASSEPHLTGGGYNEQFF. Combining the CDR3 with reference TRBV9 and TRBJ2-1 gives the whole variable domain DSGVTQTPKHLITATGQRVTLRCSPRSGDLSVYWYQQSLDQGLQFLIQYYNGEERAKGNILERFSAQQFPDLHSELNLSSLELGDSALYFCASSEPHLTGGGYNEQFFGPGTRLTVL.

This chain joins TRBV29-1 and TRBJ2-3; D tentatively reads TRBD1 or TRBD2 (5 bases each). Trimming pared 6 bases from V and 2 bases from J, leaving 9 bases between. The CDR3 length is 12 residues. Germline CDR1 and CDR2: SQVTM and ANQGSEA. For the CDR3, the DNA is TGCAGCGTCGGGACCGACACAGATACGCAGTATTTT. It codes for CSVGTDTDTQYF.

CDR3 sequence (DNA): TGTGCCAGCAGTGTTGAGGATATGGGGACCCAGTACTTC. Translated: CASSVEDMGTQYF. The V and J genes are TRBV2 and TRBJ2-5; no firm D call. The CDR3 spans 13 residues. CDR1 is SNHLY, CDR2 FYNNEI, per germline. V was cut by 4 bases and J by 7 bases, with 13 bases left in between.

The J gene is TRBJ1-3, the V gene TRBV15, with D uncertain. The CDR3 is made up of 15 amino acids. Trimming stripped 0 bases from V and 2 bases from J, with 8 bases between. CDR1 is LNHNV and CDR2 is YYDKDF in the germline V gene (reference sequence). This CDR3 is CATSRETEPGNTIYF. DNA for the CDR3: TGTGCCACCAGCAGAGAAACAGAACCTGGAAACACCATATATTTT.

This clone was counted only a few times. CDR3 nucleotides: TGTGCCAGCAGTCAGTCCGGGACAGGGGATGAAAAACTGTTTTTT. As protein: CASSQSGTGDEKLFF. The chain couples TRBV27 to TRBJ1-4; 10 bases match TRBD1. Unmatched junction bases numbered 6, after V lost 5 bases and J lost 6 bases. The CDR3 loop spans 15 amino acids. Germline V CDR1 and CDR2: MNHEY, SMNVEV (reference sequence).

V gene TRBV5-1 combines with J gene TRBJ2-5; D gene ambiguous. V was pared by 3 bases and J by 5 bases, with 5 bases between. CDR1 SGHRS and CDR2 YFSETQ come from the germline V gene. This CDR3 spans 11 amino acids. CDR3 coding DNA: TGCGCCAGCAGCTCTGGGGAGACCCAGTACTTC. Protein product: CASSSGETQYF.

The V call is TRBV6-1, the J call TRBJ1-5; tentatively, D is TRBD1 (5 bases). Germline CDR1 is MNHNS and CDR2 is SASEGT. V lost 0 bases to trimming and J lost 4 bases, with 10 bases between them. CDR3 length equals 15 residues. CDR3 DNA sequence: TGTGCCAGCAGTGAAGCCTCCAGGGTTAATCAGCCCCAGCATTTT. Translation: CASSEASRVNQPQHF.

A remark on this clone: Other DNA variants within this sample encode the same CDR3. This chain joins TRBV18 and TRBJ2-7; 8 nucleotides align to TRBD1. V was pared by 2 bases and J by 2 bases, with 2 bases of the junction left unmatched. The CDR3 runs to 14 residues. Germline assignment: CDR1 KGHSH and CDR2 LQKENI. The chain's CDR3 is CASSPDRGTYEQYF. CDR3 nucleotides: TGTGCCAGCTCACCAGACAGGGGAACCTACGAGCAGTACTTC. The full variable domain, completed using reference TRBV18 and TRBJ2-7, is NAGVMQNPRHLVRRRGQEARLRCSPMKGHSHVYWYRQLPEEGLKFMVYLQKENIIDESGMPKERFSAEFPKEGPSILRIQQVVRGDSAAYFCASSPDRGTYEQYFGPGTRLTVT.

The chain carries TRBV7-6 and TRBJ2-1; TRBD1 agrees at 8 bases. This CDR3 has 15 amino acids. Germline trimming cut 5 bases from V and 1 base from J; bases unmatched to any gene: 4. Germline V gene lookup returns CDR1 SGHVS and CDR2 FNYEAQ. The chain's CDR3 is CASSERTGSYNEQFF. Here the CDR3 DNA reads TGTGCCAGCAGCGAGCGGACAGGGTCCTACAATGAGCAGTTCTTC.

The chain couples TRBV2 to TRBJ2-2, with a tentative D call TRBD2 (5 bases). The germline CDR1 and CDR2 sequences are SNHLY and FYNNEI. Trimming took 8 bases from V and 6 from J, leaving 13 bases between them. CDR3 size: 13 residues. The CDR3 bases are TGTGCCAGCCGACCCCGGGAATCCGGGGAGCTGTTTTTT. Its translation is CASRPRESGELFF. Supplemented by reference TRBV2 and TRBJ2-2, the full variable domain reads EPEVTQTPSHQVTQMGQEVILRCVPISNHLYFYWYRQILGQKVEFLVSFYNNEISEKSEIFDDQFSVERPDGSNFTLKIRSTKLEDSAMYFCASRPRESGELFFGEGSRLTVL.

The genes are TRBV7-9 and TRBJ2-3; possibly TRBD1 for D (5 bases). Germline V gives CDR1 SEHNR, CDR2 FQNEAQ (reference sequence). This CDR3 has 15 residues. Between the trimmed V and J ends, which lost 8 bases and 0 bases, there was a span of 15 bases. CDR3 sequence: CASGSQASSTDTQYF. The CDR3 DNA is TGTGCCAGCGGGTCACAGGCATCCAGCACAGATACGCAGTATTTT. The full variable domain, rest sourced from reference TRBV7-9 and TRBJ2-3, is DTGVSQNPRHKITKRGQNVTFRCDPISEHNRLYWYRQTLGQGPEFLTYFQNEAQLEKSRLLSDRFSAERPKGSFSTLEIQRTEQGDSAMYLCASGSQASSTDTQYFGPGTRLTVL.

The V call is TRBV28, the J call TRBJ1-2; D not certain. V lost 3 bases and J lost 2, with 13 bases in between. The length of the CDR3 is 15 residues. Germline-derived CDR1 and CDR2 are MDHEN and SYDVKM. CDR3 nucleotide sequence: TGTGCCAGCAGTTTGGGCAACGGAGGGAACTATGGCTACACCTTC. Translating it yields CASSLGNGGNYGYTF.

This clone was counted between two and nine times. The J gene is TRBJ2-3, the V gene TRBV9, with 7 positions matching TRBD2. This CDR3 region has 16 residues. Looked up from germline, CDR1 is SGDLS and CDR2 is YYNGEE. V lost 3 bases, J lost 2 bases, and 9 bases stayed unmatched. CDR3 region: CASSAGGVSYTDTQYF. CDR3 coding DNA: TGTGCCAGCAGCGCGGGAGGCGTATCCTACACAGATACGCAGTATTTT.

This clone was recorded many times. CDR3 coding DNA: TGCGCCAGCAGCTCAACCCAGGGGGCTGGCTACGAGCAGTACTTC. Residues: CASSSTQGAGYEQYF. This chain connects TRBV5-1 to TRBJ2-7, with 8 bases identical to TRBD1. The CDR3 length is 15 residues. Trimming removed 3 bases from V and 3 bases from J; junction bases left unmatched: 8. Per the germline V gene, CDR1 is SGHRS and CDR2 is YFSETQ.

This clone has a single count. A much larger clone differs by one base, so this may be a read error. The same CDR3 arises from other DNA sequences in this sample as well. The chain recombines TRBV29-1 with TRBJ1-1; 7 bases are shared with TRBD1. Germline values: CDR1 SQVTM, CDR2 ANQGSEA. The CDR3 consists of 12 residues. Here the CDR3 DNA reads TGCAGCGTTGGAGGGGGCGGGACTGAGGCTTTCTTT. It specifies CSVGGGGTEAFF.

The rearrangement links TRBV28 to TRBJ2-3, with D perhaps matching TRBD2 (6 bases). Germline V gives CDR1 MDHEN, CDR2 SYDVKM. The V end was cut by 6 bases, the J end by 1 base, with 17 bases between. CDR3 size: 16 residues. CDR3 protein: CASSNPGGVGTDTQYF. DNA of the CDR3: TGTGCCAGCAGCAACCCAGGAGGGGTTGGCACAGATACGCAGTATTTT.

The CDR3 region has the DNA TGTGCCAGCAGCCCCTCTAGCGGACTACAAGAGACCCAGTACTTC. Translation: CASSPSSGLQETQYF. The chain uses TRBV9 and TRBJ2-5; 7 positions agree with TRBD2. V shed 4 bases, J shed 2 bases, and the junction held 8 bases outside the gene matches. CDR1 and CDR2 from the germline V gene are SGDLS and YYNGEE. CDR3 length: 15 amino acids.

V usage is TRBV7-2 and J usage is TRBJ2-7, with D possibly called TRBD1 or TRBD2 (5 bases each). This CDR3 contains 15 residues. Germline loops: CDR1 SGHTA, CDR2 FQGNSA. The V and J ends lost 3 bases and 1 base respectively, with 13 bases between them. Written as DNA, the CDR3 is TGTGCCAGCAGCTTCGCAGGGTCGGGATCCTACGAGCAGTACTTC. The encoded protein is CASSFAGSGSYEQYF.

V usage is TRBV6-1 and J usage is TRBJ1-6; 7 nucleotides match TRBD1. The CDR3 has 14 residues. Per germline, CDR1 MNHNS and CDR2 SASEGT. With V trimmed by 7 bases and J by 5 bases, 5 bases remained unmatched. Here the CDR3 DNA reads TGTGCCAGCACTACCGGGACAGATAATTCACCCCTCCACTTT. It codes for CASTTGTDNSPLHF.

This chain links TRBV27 with TRBJ1-2, with 8 bases lining up with TRBD1. Germline V gene lookup returns CDR1 MNHEY and CDR2 SMNVEV (reference sequence). There are 15 residues in the CDR3. V shed 7 bases, J shed 1 base, and the junction held 8 bases outside the gene matches. CDR3: CASTRDRGGNYGYTF. The CDR3 DNA reads TGTGCCAGCACCCGCGACAGGGGTGGTAACTATGGCTACACCTTC.

The V and J genes are TRBV19 and TRBJ2-3; D is perhaps TRBD1 or TRBD2 (5 bases each). CDR1 is LNHDA, CDR2 SQIVND, per germline (reference sequence). With 6 bases removed from V and 2 bases from J, the gap between germline ends came to 15 bases. This CDR3 is built from 15 residues. The CDR3: CASSRDGRSTDTQYF. The CDR3 nucleotides read TGTGCCAGTAGCAGGGACGGTCGGTCCACAGATACGCAGTATTTT.

The chain uses TRBV7-8 and TRBJ1-1; a possible D gene is TRBD1 (5 bases). V lost 5 bases and J 0 bases, leaving 16 bases between the germline ends. Germline assignment: CDR1 SGHVS and CDR2 FQNEAQ. The CDR3 loop spans 16 amino acids. CDR3 protein: CASSRYQGRMNTEAFF. In DNA form, the CDR3 reads TGTGCCAGCAGCCGTTACCAGGGACGCATGAACACTGAAGCTTTCTTT.

J is TRBJ1-2 and V is TRBV9; 10 positions agree with TRBD1. This CDR3 contains 16 residues. Germline CDR1 is SGDLS and CDR2 is YYNGEE. Losses at the gene ends were 2 bases for V and 3 bases for J; bases not matched to a gene: 7. CDR3 residues: CASSVGTGVGDYGYTF. CDR3 in DNA: TGTGCCAGCAGCGTCGGGACAGGGGTTGGTGACTATGGCTACACCTTC. The whole variable domain, filled in from reference TRBV9 and TRBJ1-2, reads DSGVTQTPKHLITATGQRVTLRCSPRSGDLSVYWYQQSLDQGLQFLIQYYNGEERAKGNILERFSAQQFPDLHSELNLSSLELGDSALYFCASSVGTGVGDYGYTFGSGTRLTVV.

The V call is TRBV11-2, the J call TRBJ1-4, with D hard to call. CDR1 and CDR2 (germline): SGHAT, FQNNGV. Deletions cut 0 bases from V and 8 bases from J, with 7 bases between. CDR3 length: 13 amino acids. This chain's CDR3 is CASSLEPEEKLFF. CDR3 nucleotides: TGTGCCAGCAGCTTAGAGCCGGAGGAAAAACTGTTTTTT.